The rows below give T cell receptor beta chains drawn from one sample of a study of T cells after yellow fever vaccination. TCRdb re-called the 5' RACE reads with MiXCR, one entry per CDR3 protein. In the table there are under 250,000 distinct CDR3 sequences, about 7.1% of which are singletons. This sample comprised CD4+ T cells sorted from PBMCs, obtained 15 days after the yellow fever booster vaccination. The receptor set was obtained from a man between 25 and 39 years old who received the YFV17D yellow fever vaccine. Each CDR3 is given with its conserved first and last residue. The D gene is left open where the match is weak. Clone size is not always given. Where it is, it says once, few, many or a class for expanded clones.

J: TRBJ1-6; D: .; size: many; V: TRBV9; DNA: TGTGCCAGCAGCGTAGAGGGGTATTCACCCCTCCACTTT; CDR3: CASSVEGYSPLHF
J: TRBJ2-1; D: .; size: .; V: TRBV7-9; DNA: TGTGCCAGCGCCCATTTGGGCGTGAGGGAGAATGAGCAGTTCTTC; CDR3: CASAHLGVRENEQFF
J: TRBJ1-1; D: TRBD1; size: few; V: TRBV5-1; DNA: TGCGCCAGCAGATCGGGACAGGGGATTCTCATGAACACTGAAGCTTTCTTT; CDR3: CASRSGQGILMNTEAFF
J: TRBJ2-4; D: .; size: .; V: TRBV6-2/TRBV6-3; DNA: TGTGCCAGCAGTTACTCTCTGGGACCTCCGGGCCGGGGTAGCATTCAGTACTTC; CDR3: CASSYSLGPPGRGSIQYF
J: TRBJ2-7; D: TRBD2; size: many; V: TRBV23-1; DNA: TGCGCCAGCAGGAACCTCTTGGGACTAGCGGGAGGGCCCCCCTACGAGCAGTACTTC; CDR3: CASRNLLGLAGGPPYEQYF
J: TRBJ2-1; D: .; size: many; V: TRBV6-2/TRBV6-3; DNA: TGTGCCAGCAGTAGTCAGGGGCCCTACAATGAGCAGTTCTTC; CDR3: CASSSQGPYNEQFF
J: TRBJ2-3; D: TRBD1; size: few; V: TRBV20-1; DNA: TGCAGTGCTGGGACAGGGGTCACAGATACGCAGTATTTT; CDR3: CSAGTGVTDTQYF
J: TRBJ2-3; D: .; size: few; V: TRBV7-2; DNA: .; CDR3: CASSFGPGGRGDTQYF
J: TRBJ1-4; D: TRBD1; size: .; V: TRBV27; DNA: TGTGCCAGCCGCATGGGACAGGAACTGTTTTTT; CDR3: CASRMGQELFF
J: TRBJ2-1; D: .; size: few; V: TRBV27; DNA: TGTGCCAGCAGCCGTGAATACAATGAGCAGTTCTTC; CDR3: CASSREYNEQFF
J: TRBJ2-3; D: TRBD2; size: few; V: TRBV7-2; DNA: TGTGCCAGCGGTACTAGCACCCTCGGGGGGGATACGCAGTATTTT; CDR3: CASGTSTLGGDTQYF
J: TRBJ1-1; D: TRBD1; size: .; V: TRBV7-2; DNA: TGTGCCAGCAGCTTCTTGGGGACAGGAGGAACTGAAGCTTTCTTT; CDR3: CASSFLGTGGTEAFF
J: TRBJ2-3; D: .; size: .; V: TRBV20-1; DNA: TGCAGTGCTAGGGAGCAGGGAGCAGATACGCAGTATTTT; CDR3: CSAREQGADTQYF
J: TRBJ2-5; D: TRBD2; size: many; V: TRBV24-1; DNA: TGTGCCACCGTTCTAGCGGAAGAGACCCAGTACTTC; CDR3: CATVLAEETQYF
J: TRBJ2-3; D: TRBD2; size: few; V: TRBV20-1; DNA: TGCAGTGTTTTAGCGGGAGTAGAGGATACGCAGTATTTT; CDR3: CSVLAGVEDTQYF
J: TRBJ2-2; D: .; size: .; V: TRBV5-1; DNA: TGCGCCAGCAGTCGGGACTTTAACACCGGGGAGCTGTTTTTT; CDR3: CASSRDFNTGELFF
J: TRBJ2-3; D: .; size: few; V: TRBV27; DNA: TGTGCCAGCAGTAGGAGGCCAGCGGGAGATACGCAGTATTTT; CDR3: CASSRRPAGDTQYF
J: TRBJ2-5; D: .; size: .; V: TRBV18; DNA: TGTGCCAGCTCACCGGATCGGAACGGAGAGACCCAGTACTTC; CDR3: CASSPDRNGETQYF
J: TRBJ2-3; D: .; size: .; V: TRBV12-3/TRBV12-4; DNA: TGTGCCAGCAGGCGGGCCGGGAACACAGATACGCAGTATTTT; CDR3: CASRRAGNTDTQYF
J: TRBJ2-2; D: TRBD2; size: few; V: TRBV5-4; DNA: TGTGCCAGCAGCTTTCCAAGCGGGAGGGAACACGGGGAGCTGTTTTTT; CDR3: CASSFPSGREHGELFF
J: TRBJ2-7; D: TRBD1; size: few; V: TRBV9; DNA: TGTGCCAGCAGCTCGGAACCGGGACAGGGGGCAAGGCAGTACTTC; CDR3: CASSSEPGQGARQYF
J: TRBJ2-5; D: .; size: .; V: TRBV12-3/TRBV12-4; DNA: TGTGCCAGCAGTAAAAGAGCGACCCAGTACTTC; CDR3: CASSKRATQYF
J: TRBJ2-6; D: .; size: few; V: TRBV5-6; DNA: TGTGCCAGCAGCTACATCTCTGGGGCCAACGTCCTGACTTTC; CDR3: CASSYISGANVLTF
J: TRBJ1-6; D: .; size: few; V: TRBV5-1; DNA: TGCGCCAGCAGCGTTGAGGGTATTGGTAATTCACCCCTCCACTTT; CDR3: CASSVEGIGNSPLHF
J: TRBJ1-4; D: .; size: .; V: TRBV5-1; DNA: TGCGCCAGCAGCTTGTTCCAGAGATCTAGAGTAACTAATGAAAAACTGTTTTTT; CDR3: CASSLFQRSRVTNEKLFF
J: TRBJ2-2; D: TRBD1; size: .; V: TRBV20-1; DNA: TGCAGTGCTAGAGGGTCCGGGACAGGGCGTTCCGGGGAGCTGTTTTTT; CDR3: CSARGSGTGRSGELFF
J: TRBJ1-1; D: .; size: few; V: TRBV5-1; DNA: TGCGCCAGCGGGGAGTGGGGCAGCGCTGAAGCTTTCTTT; CDR3: CASGEWGSAEAFF
J: TRBJ2-1; D: .; size: few; V: TRBV23-1; DNA: TGCGCCAGCAGTCAAGAGCGCTACTTTAACAATGAGCAGTTCTTC; CDR3: CASSQERYFNNEQFF
J: TRBJ2-7; D: TRBD1; size: many; V: TRBV29-1; DNA: TGCAGCGTTGACGGGACAGTCTACGAGCAGTACTTC; CDR3: CSVDGTVYEQYF
J: TRBJ2-2; D: TRBD2; size: few; V: TRBV28; DNA: TGTGCCAGCAGAAGTAGCGGGACGAACACCGGGGAGCTGTTTTTT; CDR3: CASRSSGTNTGELFF
J: TRBJ2-1; D: TRBD2; size: .; V: TRBV13; DNA: TGTGCCAGCAGCTTTGATAGCGGGAGAGTAAATGAGCAGTTCTTC; CDR3: CASSFDSGRVNEQFF
J: TRBJ2-5; D: TRBD2; size: few; V: TRBV28; DNA: TGTGCCAGCAGCACCGGGAGGCAAGAGACCCAGTACTTC; CDR3: CASSTGRQETQYF
J: TRBJ2-7; D: .; size: .; V: TRBV20-1; DNA: TGCAGCGCTACCGAGCGGGACAAATACGAGCAGTACTTC; CDR3: CSATERDKYEQYF
J: TRBJ2-7; D: TRBD1; size: many; V: TRBV7-2; DNA: TGTGCCAGCATCCTTCGACAGGGGAGCTCTCGGGAGCAGTACTTC; CDR3: CASILRQGSSREQYF
J: TRBJ2-7; D: .; size: few; V: TRBV6-1; DNA: TGTGCCAGCAAAACGCTATTAGGGGGGGCCCCCTACGAGCAGTACTTC; CDR3: CASKTLLGGAPYEQYF
J: TRBJ2-5; D: TRBD2; size: .; V: TRBV10-3; DNA: TGTGCCATCAGTGAAACTAGCGGGAGGAAAGAGACCCAGTACTTC; CDR3: CAISETSGRKETQYF
J: TRBJ2-7; D: .; size: many; V: TRBV6-2/TRBV6-3; DNA: TGTGCCAGCCGGCGTTCGGGAGTCAGTGGGGGGACCGAGCAGTACTTC; CDR3: CASRRSGVSGGTEQYF